Listed below are T cell receptor beta chains from one sample, sequenced in a study of blood T cell repertoires in COVID-19. Profiling relied on immunoSEQ multiplex PCR, and the TCRdb table lists in-frame clones only, not all of them. The sample records about 300,000 clones, around 90% being singletons. The sequencing sample was made of PBMCs or T cells enriched from blood (not recorded which). Receptor source: a woman in her twenties or thirties who had recovered from COVID-19. The CDR3 runs from the conserved cysteine through the conserved F or W. D genes are given only for firm matches. Some rows mark clone size as missing; the rest say once, few, many or name a class of expanded clone.

v_call: TRBV3-1/TRBV3-2
j_call: TRBJ2-2
d_call: TRBD2
clone_size: -
cdr3_nt: TGTGCCAGCAGCCTTACCCTAGCGGGGGGGATTACCGGGGAGCTGTTTTTT
cdr3_aa: CASSLTLAGGITGELFF

v_call: TRBV7-8
j_call: TRBJ1-2
d_call: TRBD1
clone_size: -
cdr3_nt: TGTGCCAGCAGCTTAGGGCGTGACAGGGGGCACGGCTACACCTTC
cdr3_aa: CASSLGRDRGHGYTF

v_call: TRBV5-1
j_call: TRBJ1-2
d_call: TRBD1
clone_size: -
cdr3_nt: TGCGCCAGCAGCCCCACAGGGGTCCTCTATGGCTACACCTTC
cdr3_aa: CASSPTGVLYGYTF

v_call: TRBV9
j_call: TRBJ2-2
d_call: TRBD1
clone_size: -
cdr3_nt: TGTGCCAGCAGCGTAGTGGGACAGGGGACCGGGGAGCTGTTTTTT
cdr3_aa: CASSVVGQGTGELFF

v_call: TRBV7-2
j_call: TRBJ2-6
d_call: -
clone_size: -
cdr3_nt: TGTGCCAGCAGCTTAGAATTTTCTTTCTCTGGGGCCAACGTCCTGACTTTC
cdr3_aa: CASSLEFSFSGANVLTF

v_call: TRBV5-5
j_call: TRBJ1-6
d_call: -
clone_size: -
cdr3_nt: TGTGCCAGCAGCACGGAACCCGGGCTTCGGGGTTCACCCCTCCACTTT
cdr3_aa: CASSTEPGLRGSPLHF

v_call: TRBV7-8
j_call: TRBJ1-2
d_call: TRBD1
clone_size: -
cdr3_nt: TGTGCCAGCAGCCCTTCGGACAGGGGCCGCCCCTACACCTTC
cdr3_aa: CASSPSDRGRPYTF

v_call: TRBV3-1/TRBV3-2
j_call: TRBJ1-3
d_call: -
clone_size: -
cdr3_nt: TGTGCCAGCAGCCAAGTAAAGGGGCCCTTCCCTGGAAACACCATATATTTT
cdr3_aa: CASSQVKGPFPGNTIYF

v_call: TRBV6-5
j_call: TRBJ1-1
d_call: -
clone_size: few
cdr3_nt: TGTGCCAGCAGTTCAACAGGACCGATGATGAACACTGAAGCTTTCTTT
cdr3_aa: CASSSTGPMMNTEAFF

v_call: TRBV15
j_call: TRBJ2-7
d_call: -
clone_size: -
cdr3_nt: TGTGCCACCAGCAGGGGTGGTGAGGCGGGACGCGAGCAGTACTTC
cdr3_aa: CATSRGGEAGREQYF

v_call: TRBV7-9
j_call: TRBJ1-3
d_call: TRBD1
clone_size: -
cdr3_nt: TGTGCCAGCAGCCGTGTGGGACAGGCAAGGAACACCATATATTTT
cdr3_aa: CASSRVGQARNTIYF

v_call: TRBV9
j_call: TRBJ1-1
d_call: TRBD1
clone_size: once
cdr3_nt: TGTGCCAGCAGCACGCGACAGGGCACTGAAGCTTTCTTT
cdr3_aa: CASSTRQGTEAFF

v_call: TRBV28
j_call: TRBJ1-5
d_call: -
clone_size: -
cdr3_nt: TGTGCCAGCAGTTTATTGGGGCAGGGGAATCAGCCCCAGCATTTT
cdr3_aa: CASSLLGQGNQPQHF

v_call: TRBV11-2
j_call: TRBJ2-3
d_call: -
clone_size: -
cdr3_nt: TGTGCCAGCAGCCCCGGGAGTAACAGAGGCACAGATACGCAGTATTTT
cdr3_aa: CASSPGSNRGTDTQYF

v_call: TRBV6-5
j_call: TRBJ2-7
d_call: TRBD1
clone_size: -
cdr3_nt: TGTGCCAGCAGGTCCTGGACAGGGGCCTACGAGCAGTACTTC
cdr3_aa: CASRSWTGAYEQYF

v_call: TRBV29-1
j_call: TRBJ2-3
d_call: TRBD1
clone_size: -
cdr3_nt: TGCAGCGTTGAGGACAGGGGGGATACGCAGTATTTT
cdr3_aa: CSVEDRGDTQYF

v_call: TRBV6-5
j_call: TRBJ2-5
d_call: TRBD2
clone_size: -
cdr3_nt: TGTGCCAGCAGTTGGAGGGGACTAGCGGGGGGAGAGACCCAGTACTTC
cdr3_aa: CASSWRGLAGGETQYF

v_call: TRBV4-1
j_call: TRBJ2-5
d_call: TRBD2
clone_size: -
cdr3_nt: TGCGCCAGCAGCCAATGGGGAGGGACCACCCCCCAAGAGACCCAGTACTTC
cdr3_aa: CASSQWGGTTPQETQYF

v_call: TRBV27
j_call: TRBJ1-5
d_call: -
clone_size: -
cdr3_nt: TGTGCCAGCCGGGAGGGAACCCATCAGCCCCAGCATTTT
cdr3_aa: CASREGTHQPQHF

v_call: TRBV12-3/TRBV12-4
j_call: TRBJ2-7
d_call: TRBD1
clone_size: -
cdr3_nt: TGTGCCAGCAGGCCAACAGGGGCCTACGAGCAGTACTTC
cdr3_aa: CASRPTGAYEQYF

v_call: TRBV5-4
j_call: TRBJ1-1
d_call: -
clone_size: -
cdr3_nt: TGTGCCAGCAGCTTGGGACAGTCGGCTTTCTTT
cdr3_aa: CASSLGQSAFF

v_call: TRBV6-1
j_call: TRBJ1-4
d_call: -
clone_size: -
cdr3_nt: TGTGCCAGCAGTGATAGGGACTTGAGGGAAAAACTGTTTTTT
cdr3_aa: CASSDRDLREKLFF

v_call: TRBV7-2
j_call: TRBJ2-1
d_call: -
clone_size: -
cdr3_nt: TGTGCCAGCAGCCGCATTTTCCAGGGATGGGATGAGCAGTTCTTC
cdr3_aa: CASSRIFQGWDEQFF

v_call: TRBV2
j_call: TRBJ1-2
d_call: -
clone_size: -
cdr3_nt: TGTGCCAGCAGTTCCTTTCGTCCAGGGCGGTATGGCTACACCTTC
cdr3_aa: CASSSFRPGRYGYTF

v_call: TRBV6-1
j_call: TRBJ1-3
d_call: TRBD1
clone_size: -
cdr3_nt: TGTGCCAGCAGTGCTTCGACAGGGGCCAACTCTGGAAACACCATATATTTT
cdr3_aa: CASSASTGANSGNTIYF

v_call: TRBV7-9
j_call: TRBJ1-5
d_call: -
clone_size: few
cdr3_nt: TGTGCCAGCAGCTTGGCGACAGGAAGCAATCAGCCCCAGCATTTT
cdr3_aa: CASSLATGSNQPQHF

v_call: TRBV9
j_call: TRBJ2-7
d_call: TRBD1
clone_size: -
cdr3_nt: TGTGCCAGCAGCGGCGGGACAGGGGGTTTGTACGAGCAGTACTTC
cdr3_aa: CASSGGTGGLYEQYF

v_call: TRBV5-1
j_call: TRBJ1-1
d_call: -
clone_size: -
cdr3_nt: TGCGCCAGCAGCCAACCAGCCGGACAGCCCCGAGGTGCTGAAGCTTTCTTT
cdr3_aa: CASSQPAGQPRGAEAFF

v_call: TRBV7-9
j_call: TRBJ2-7
d_call: TRBD2
clone_size: -
cdr3_nt: TGTGCCAGCAGCTTTGACAGCGGGGGGACCTACGAGCAGTACTTC
cdr3_aa: CASSFDSGGTYEQYF

v_call: TRBV5-4
j_call: TRBJ2-2
d_call: TRBD1
clone_size: few
cdr3_nt: TGTGCCAGCAGCTTGCCCGGGACAGGGGCCGCCGGGGAGCTGTTTTTT
cdr3_aa: CASSLPGTGAAGELFF

v_call: TRBV12-3/TRBV12-4
j_call: TRBJ1-2
d_call: TRBD1
clone_size: -
cdr3_nt: TGTGCCAGCAGTCGGGACAGGGGGAAGTACACCTTC
cdr3_aa: CASSRDRGKYTF

v_call: TRBV5-1
j_call: TRBJ2-5
d_call: TRBD2
clone_size: -
cdr3_nt: TGCGCCAGCAGCTTCGGACTAGCGGGGGGGCCGGCGGAGACCCAGTACTTC
cdr3_aa: CASSFGLAGGPAETQYF

v_call: TRBV2
j_call: TRBJ1-4
d_call: TRBD1
clone_size: -
cdr3_nt: TGTGCCAGCAGGGGGGACAGTGGAAAACTGTTTTTT
cdr3_aa: CASRGDSGKLFF

v_call: TRBV30
j_call: TRBJ1-2
d_call: -
clone_size: -
cdr3_nt: TGTGCCTGGAGAAATCCTAGCCAGACGCCGGCGGGCAACTATGGCTACACCTTC
cdr3_aa: CAWRNPSQTPAGNYGYTF

v_call: TRBV30
j_call: TRBJ1-1
d_call: -
clone_size: -
cdr3_nt: TGTGCCTGGAGTCGGGGAGGACGAACTGAAGCTTTCTTT
cdr3_aa: CAWSRGGRTEAFF

v_call: TRBV6-2/TRBV6-3
j_call: TRBJ1-5
d_call: -
clone_size: -
cdr3_nt: TGTGCCAGCAGTTACTCTGAGGTTAGCAATCAGCCCCAGCATTTT
cdr3_aa: CASSYSEVSNQPQHF

v_call: TRBV5-1
j_call: TRBJ1-5
d_call: -
clone_size: -
cdr3_nt: TGCGCCAGCAGCCCTTCAGGGGATAGCAATCAGCCCCAGCATTTT
cdr3_aa: CASSPSGDSNQPQHF

v_call: TRBV4-1
j_call: TRBJ1-3
d_call: -
clone_size: -
cdr3_nt: TGCGCCAGCAGCCAAGAATCCTCAGGGACTGGAAACACCATATATTTT
cdr3_aa: CASSQESSGTGNTIYF

v_call: TRBV4-1
j_call: TRBJ1-1
d_call: TRBD1
clone_size: -
cdr3_nt: TGCGCCAGCAGAGCCCGGACAGGGGAATTGGTTAGGAACACTGAAGCTTTCTTT
cdr3_aa: CASRARTGELVRNTEAFF

v_call: TRBV3-1/TRBV3-2
j_call: TRBJ2-3
d_call: TRBD2
clone_size: -
cdr3_nt: TGTGCCAGCAGCGCGTACGGGGGGGCGAGGGGTACGCAGTATTTT
cdr3_aa: CASSAYGGARGTQYF

v_call: TRBV20-1
j_call: TRBJ2-7
d_call: -
clone_size: -
cdr3_nt: TGCAGTGCCTGGGACTTTCTCGAGCAGTACTTC
cdr3_aa: CSAWDFLEQYF